This TCR beta chain came from a study of blood T cell repertoires in COVID-19. Background on the study: Some COVID-19 samples were acute and others convalescent; all came from the United States, Italy and Spain. The cDNA or gDNA used as material had been derived from T cells, B-cell-depleted T cells, or PBMCs.

The CDR3 covers 14 residues. Germline V gives CDR1 LGHDT, CDR2 YNNKEL (reference sequence). The V and J ends lost 4 bases and 6 bases, in that order; junction bases with no gene match: 4. This clone was seen more than once but under ten times. In the original analysis: Amplifying reference gene primers gave estimates of nucleated cell counts. Profiled with immunoSEQ multiplex PCR; TCRdb holds only in-frame clones, not every one. The V and J calls and clone size were taken over from that table, and D and trimming were inferred from the DNA. The sample has about 75,000 clones, roughly 70% seen once. This TCR was recovered from a human donor with acute or convalescent COVID-19. The donor label of this sample is uncertain. The V gene is TRBV3-1 (or the pseudogene TRBV3-2), the J gene TRBJ1-5; 9 nucleotides align to TRBD1. Sequences were obtained from peripheral blood. This chain's CDR3 is CASSPGTGSQPQHF. CDR3 nucleotides: TGTGCCAGCAGCCCCGGGACAGGGAGTCAGCCCCAGCATTTT.